The rows below give T cell receptor beta chains drawn from one sample of a study of T cell repertoires in cytomegalovirus infection. TCRdb re-called the reads with MiXCR, one entry per CDR3 protein. The data show 900,000 to 950,000 distinct CDR3 sequences, approximately 31% seen once. The antigens of these receptors remain unknown. The source was cultured CD8+ T cells from PBMCs, collected from culture after CMV antigen stimulation. The receptor source for this set is a human donor in good health (CMV status not recorded). Some clones in this sample may be carry-over from other donors' samples. Both conserved end residues are part of each CDR3. Each record gives: clone size, D gene, V gene, J gene, CDR3 DNA, CDR3 protein. A D gene is named only where the DNA matches it firmly. The size field is filled for only some rows; it gives once, few, many or a size class.

few	NA	TRBV7-9	TRBJ2-2	TGTGCCAGCACCCCCGGAGGGACAGAGCGGACCGGGGAGCTGTTTTTT	CASTPGGTERTGELFF
NA	TRBD2	TRBV9	TRBJ2-3	TGTGCCAGCAGCTCGACTAGCGGGGGGCGTGGAGATACGCAGTATTTT	CASSSTSGGRGDTQYF
NA	TRBD1	TRBV6-4	TRBJ2-3	TGTGCCAGCAGTGACGAAACAGGGGTGGATACGCAGTATTTT	CASSDETGVDTQYF
few	NA	TRBV6-1	TRBJ1-2	TGTGCCAGCAGTGAAGGCCTAATCCAGCGGAGCTATGGCTACACCTTC	CASSEGLIQRSYGYTF
few	NA	TRBV12-5	TRBJ1-2	TGTGCTAGTGGTATGGGGGGGCCCGGCTACACCTTC	CASGMGGPGYTF
many	NA	TRBV7-8	TRBJ2-1	TGTGCCAGCAGCGGAACAACAGGTTTCGGATACAATGAGCAGTTCTTC	CASSGTTGFGYNEQFF
NA	NA	TRBV12-5	TRBJ2-7	TGTGCTAGTGGCAGGGACTCTTCGGAGCAGTACTTC	CASGRDSSEQYF
few	NA	TRBV6-1	TRBJ2-2	TGTGCCAGCAGTGATTGGGGTGGGACCGGGGAGCTGTTTTTT	CASSDWGGTGELFF
few	TRBD2	TRBV7-8	TRBJ2-2	TGTGCCAGCAGCCTTCTAGGGCGGGAGGCCACCGGGGAGCTGTTTTTT	CASSLLGREATGELFF
few	NA	TRBV6-2/TRBV6-3	TRBJ2-2	TGTGCCAGCAGAAAGGACTCCCGGGGGATAAGGAATACTAATACCGGGGAGCTGTTTTTT	CASRKDSRGIRNTNTGELFF
few	NA	TRBV20-1	TRBJ2-7	TGCAGTGCTGCGCCAAGCGGAGACTACGAGCAGTACTTC	CSAAPSGDYEQYF
few	TRBD1	TRBV19	TRBJ1-2	TGTGCCAGTAGCCCTAATCTGGGACAGGGCTATGGCTACACCTTC	CASSPNLGQGYGYTF
few	NA	TRBV6-5	TRBJ1-2	TGTGCCAGCAGTTACTCGATAGGGTTCACTAACTATGGCTACACCTTC	CASSYSIGFTNYGYTF
many	TRBD1	TRBV7-6	TRBJ1-1	TGTGCCAGCAGCCCCAGGGGGACGAACACTGAAGCTTTCTTT	CASSPRGTNTEAFF
few	TRBD1	TRBV4-3	TRBJ1-2	TGCGCCAGCAGTGACGGGACAGGGGGTATCTATGGCTACACCTTC	CASSDGTGGIYGYTF
NA	NA	TRBV25-1	TRBJ2-3	TGTGCCAGCAGTGACCCCAGACAGGGAGGATTGGCAGATACGCAGTATTTT	CASSDPRQGGLADTQYF
NA	TRBD2	TRBV4-3	TRBJ2-7	TGCGCCAGCAGCCAACGGGAGGACGCAGCCTACGACCAGTACTTC	CASSQREDAAYDQYF
few	NA	TRBV7-9	TRBJ2-3	TGTGCCAGCAGCTTAGACGCATCCACAGATACGCAGTATTTT	CASSLDASTDTQYF
few	NA	TRBV6-1	TRBJ2-1	TGTGCCAGCAGTTGGGGCCATTTCGATGAGCAGTTCTTC	CASSWGHFDEQFF
many	NA	TRBV7-9	TRBJ1-1	TGTGCCAGCAGGCCTCCGGGGAACACTGAAGCTTTCTTT	CASRPPGNTEAFF
few	NA	TRBV10-3	TRBJ1-1	TGTGCCATCTCGAATGGGAACACTGAAGCTTTCTTT	CAISNGNTEAFF
NA	NA	TRBV19	TRBJ2-7	TGTGCCAGTAGTATAGCGGGGCCGGGACACCTTTCTAGCTCCTACGAGCAGTACTTC	CASSIAGPGHLSSSYEQYF
NA	TRBD2	TRBV7-6	TRBJ2-1	TGTGCCAGCAGCCGACTAGCGACATCCTACAATGAGCAGTTCTTC	CASSRLATSYNEQFF
NA	NA	TRBV7-9	TRBJ1-2	TGTGCCAGCAGCTCCGTCGGGTGGGAAATTAATGGCTACACCTTC	CASSSVGWEINGYTF
once	TRBD1	TRBV4-2	TRBJ2-5	TGTGCCAGCAGCCAAGGTGGGACAGGGGGTTTTGAGACCCAGTACTTC	CASSQGGTGGFETQYF
few	TRBD1	TRBV7-9	TRBJ2-7	TGTGCCAGCAGCGACGTGGGACAGAGCTACGAGCAGTACTTC	CASSDVGQSYEQYF
few	TRBD1	TRBV5-4	TRBJ1-2	TGTGCCAGCAGCCAAGCTGGACAGGCCGGACCCTATGGCTACACCTTC	CASSQAGQAGPYGYTF
few	TRBD2	TRBV6-5	TRBJ2-1	TGTGCCAGCAGCGCCCGGTCCCAGCGGGGTGAGCAGTTCTTC	CASSARSQRGEQFF
few	NA	TRBV7-6	TRBJ1-2	TGTGCCAGCAGCAGACAAGAGGGGTATGGCTACACCTTC	CASSRQEGYGYTF
NA	NA	TRBV24-1	TRBJ2-3	TGTGCCACCAGTGATTTGCAGTTGGAAGGTACAGATACGCAGTATTTT	CATSDLQLEGTDTQYF
few	TRBD2	TRBV19	TRBJ2-1	TGTGCCAGTAGTCCTCGAGGAGCGGGGGGGCCGAATGAGCAGTTCTTC	CASSPRGAGGPNEQFF
NA	TRBD2	TRBV7-9	TRBJ2-7	TGTGCCAGCAGCTTAGTGCGGGGGGAATCCTACGAGCAGTACTTC	CASSLVRGESYEQYF
few	TRBD1	TRBV6-6	TRBJ1-2	TGTGCCAGCAGTATCATCCAGGGGGGGAACTATGGCTACACCTTC	CASSIIQGGNYGYTF
few	TRBD1	TRBV27	TRBJ1-1	TGTGCCAGCAGTTTAGGTATCGGGACAGCGGCTGAAGCTTTCTTT	CASSLGIGTAAEAFF
many	NA	TRBV7-9	TRBJ2-3	TGTGCCAGCAGCCACTCGGGGTTCCCGGGTACGCAGTATTTT	CASSHSGFPGTQYF
once	NA	TRBV19	TRBJ1-1	TGTGCCAGTAGTCCGGAGAGGCCTGAAGCTTTCTTT	CASSPERPEAFF
NA	NA	TRBV9	TRBJ2-1	TGTGCCAGCGGGGGGTATTCCTACAATGAGCAGTTCTTC	CASGGYSYNEQFF